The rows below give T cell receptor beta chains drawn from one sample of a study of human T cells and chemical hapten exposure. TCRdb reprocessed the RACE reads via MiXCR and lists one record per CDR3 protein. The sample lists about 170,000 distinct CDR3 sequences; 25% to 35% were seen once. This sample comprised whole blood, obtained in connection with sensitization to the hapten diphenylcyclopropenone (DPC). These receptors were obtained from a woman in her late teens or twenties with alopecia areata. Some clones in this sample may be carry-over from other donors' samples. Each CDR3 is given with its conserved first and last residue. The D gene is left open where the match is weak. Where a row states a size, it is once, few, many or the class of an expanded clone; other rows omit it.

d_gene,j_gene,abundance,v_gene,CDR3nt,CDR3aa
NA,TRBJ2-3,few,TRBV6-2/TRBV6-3,TGTGCCAGCAGCGACCCCCCAGATACGCAGTATTTT,CASSDPPDTQYF
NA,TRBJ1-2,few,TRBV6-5,TGTGCCAGCAGAAATCCGACAGGCGGCTACACCTTC,CASRNPTGGYTF
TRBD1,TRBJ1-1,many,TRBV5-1,TGCGCCAGCAGCTCGGACAGGGGCGCTGAAGCTTTCTTT,CASSSDRGAEAFF
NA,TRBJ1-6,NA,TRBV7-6,TGTGCCAGCGGCCCGCAGTCCTATAATTCACCCCTCCACTTT,CASGPQSYNSPLHF
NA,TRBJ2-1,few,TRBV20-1,TGCAGTGCTAGTTCAGCGGATGAGCAGTTCTTC,CSASSADEQFF
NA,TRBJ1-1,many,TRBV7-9,TGTGCCAGCAATAGAAACACGGGTCTAGGCACTGAAGCTTTCTTT,CASNRNTGLGTEAFF
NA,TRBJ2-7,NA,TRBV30,TGTGCCTGGAGAGGGAGGGGGCGAGGGGAGCAGTACTTC,CAWRGRGRGEQYF
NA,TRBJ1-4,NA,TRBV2,TGTGCCAGCAGAGTGGACGCCGTCCGGCTGTTTTTT,CASRVDAVRLFF
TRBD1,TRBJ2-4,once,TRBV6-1,TGTGCCAGCAGTGAAGAAGACAGGGGGAACGTCGGGTCGACAGACATTCAGTACTTC,CASSEEDRGNVGSTDIQYF
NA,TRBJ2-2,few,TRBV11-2,TGTGCCAGCAGCGCTTTAATAGTTGTTGGGGAGCTGTTTTTT,CASSALIVVGELFF
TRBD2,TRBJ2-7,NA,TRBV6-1,TGTGCCAGCAGGCCTAGCGGGAGTGTGAACGAGCAGTACTTC,CASRPSGSVNEQYF
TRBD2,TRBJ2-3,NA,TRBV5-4,TGTGCCAGCAGCTTGGGGACTAGCGGGAGGGCAGATACGCAGTATTTT,CASSLGTSGRADTQYF
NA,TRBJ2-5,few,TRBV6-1,TGTGCCAGCAGTGTTGGAGGGACCCAGTACTTC,CASSVGGTQYF
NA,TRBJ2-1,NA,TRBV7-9,TGTGCCAGCAGCTTTGGCGGGTATTCTTACAATGAGCAGTTCTTC,CASSFGGYSYNEQFF
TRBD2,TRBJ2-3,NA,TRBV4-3,TGCGCCAGCAGCCAGTCTAGCGGGGTCACAGATACGCAGTATTTT,CASSQSSGVTDTQYF
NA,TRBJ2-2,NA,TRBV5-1,TGCGCCAGCAGCTTTGGCGGCGGGGAGCTGTTTTTT,CASSFGGGELFF
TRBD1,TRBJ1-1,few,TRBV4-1,TGCGCCAGCAGCCAACCGACAGGGAGGGGCACTGAAGCTTTCTTT,CASSQPTGRGTEAFF
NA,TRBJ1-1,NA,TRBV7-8,TGTGCCAGCAGCTTGGACACCTCTGAAGCTTTCTTT,CASSLDTSEAFF
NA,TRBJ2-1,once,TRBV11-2,TGTGCCAGCAGCAAGGGGGAGGTCTACAATGAGCAGTTCTTC,CASSKGEVYNEQFF
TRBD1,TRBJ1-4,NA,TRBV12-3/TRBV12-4,TGTGCCAGCAGTCCCGGACAGGACACTAATGAAAAACTGTTTTTT,CASSPGQDTNEKLFF
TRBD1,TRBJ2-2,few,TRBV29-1,TGCAGCGTCCAAATCCAGGGGGCGGGGGAGCTGTTTTTT,CSVQIQGAGELFF
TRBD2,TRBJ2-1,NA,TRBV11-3,TGTGCCAGCAGCCGAGTGAGCGGGGGGGCCGGCAATGAGCAGTTCTTC,CASSRVSGGAGNEQFF
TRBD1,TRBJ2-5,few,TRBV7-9,TGTGCCAGCAGCTTTTCGCCAGGGGGAAAGGAGACCCAGTACTTC,CASSFSPGGKETQYF
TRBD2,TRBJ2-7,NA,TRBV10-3,TGTGCCATCAGTGAGGCGGGGGGCAAGGGTTCCTACGAGCAGTACTTC,CAISEAGGKGSYEQYF
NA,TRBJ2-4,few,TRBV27,TGTGCCAGCAGTTTAAGTTCCATAGCCAAAAACATTCAGTACTTC,CASSLSSIAKNIQYF
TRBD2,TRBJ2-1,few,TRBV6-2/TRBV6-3,TGTGCCAGCAGTTACGCGGCCTCGGGGGGCAATGAGCAGTTCTTC,CASSYAASGGNEQFF
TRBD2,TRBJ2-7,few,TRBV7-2,TGTGCCAGCAGCTTAGTACTAGCGGGAGAATACGAGCAGTACTTC,CASSLVLAGEYEQYF
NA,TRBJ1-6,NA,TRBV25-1,TGTGCCAGCAGTAATCCAGGGGATCCCTATAATTCACCCCTCCACTTT,CASSNPGDPYNSPLHF
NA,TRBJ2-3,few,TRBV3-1,TGTGCCAGCAGTCTTACTAGTTTCTCAGATACGCAGTATTTT,CASSLTSFSDTQYF
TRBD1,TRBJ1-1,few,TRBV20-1,TGCAGTGCCCTCCTCTCCGGGACAGGGGGCACTGAAGCTTTCTTT,CSALLSGTGGTEAFF
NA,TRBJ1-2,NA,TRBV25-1,TGTGCCAGCAGTGACCCAAGCTGGAGGGCCGGCTACACCTTC,CASSDPSWRAGYTF
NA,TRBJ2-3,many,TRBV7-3,TGTGCCAGCAGCTCCTTCCCGCAGGACCCTGTTTTT,CASSSFPQDPVF
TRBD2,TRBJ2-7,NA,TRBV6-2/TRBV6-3,TGTGCCAGCACCCTAACTAGCGGAGGATTATACGAGCAGTACTTC,CASTLTSGGLYEQYF
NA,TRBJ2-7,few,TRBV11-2,TGTGCCAGCAGCTTAGGGTTTAAGGGCGAGCAGTACTTC,CASSLGFKGEQYF
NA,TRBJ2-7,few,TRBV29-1,TGCAGCGTTGTTATAGAGAGCTCCTACGAGCAGTACTTC,CSVVIESSYEQYF
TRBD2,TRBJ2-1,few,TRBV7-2,TGTGCCAGCAGCTTACGCGTAGCGGGAGACCCCAATGAGCAGTTCTTC,CASSLRVAGDPNEQFF
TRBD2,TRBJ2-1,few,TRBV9,TGTGCCAGCAGCGCTTGGACTAGCGGAGGGGACAATGAGCAGTTCTTC,CASSAWTSGGDNEQFF
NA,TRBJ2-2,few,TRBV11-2,TGTGCCAGCAGTTCTCTGCGGGATAGACGCACCGGGGAGCTGTTTTTT,CASSSLRDRRTGELFF
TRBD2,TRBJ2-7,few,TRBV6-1,TGTGCCGGGACTAGCGGGGGGGCAGGGGAGCAGTACTTC,CAGTSGGAGEQYF